Below, 17 T cell receptor beta chains from the same sample are listed, as sequenced in a study of shared clonotypes between healthy human individuals. Only in-frame clones appear in the TCRdb table, and some are missing; sequencing was by immunoSEQ multiplex PCR. The sample carries 2 million or so clones, around 96% recorded once. Positively selected for CCR7, the CD45RO-negative cells used as naive CD8 cells excluded terminally differentiated effector memory CD45RA+ cells. Sequencing used naive CD8+ T cells sorted from blood. These receptors were taken from a man between 18 and 29 years old in good health.

The chain employs TRBV7-6 and TRBJ2-7, with unresolved D. The CDR3 is 14 amino acids. V lost 2 bases and J 0 bases, leaving 8 bases between the germline ends. Germline V gene lookup returns CDR1 SGHVS and CDR2 FNYEAQ. In DNA, the CDR3 is TGTGCCAGCAGCTTATCGGAAAGCTCCTACGAGCAGTACTTC. It specifies CASSLSESSYEQYF. Based on the CDR3 plus reference TRBV7-6 and TRBJ2-7, the full variable domain is GAGVSQSPRYKVTKRGQDVALRCDPISGHVSLYWYRQALGQGPEFLTYFNYEAQQDKSGLPNDRFSAERPEGSISTLTIQRTEQRDSAMYRCASSLSESSYEQYFGPGTRLTVT.

The J gene is TRBJ1-1, the V gene TRBV4-3; TRBD1 aligns across 7 bases. CDR1 is LGHNA and CDR2 is YSLEER in the germline V gene. This CDR3 has 15 amino acids. Trimming removed 1 base from V and 4 bases from J; junction bases left unmatched: 6. The chain's CDR3 is CASSQGYRGGTEAFF. The DNA of the CDR3 is TGCGCCAGCAGCCAAGGTTACAGGGGAGGCACTGAAGCTTTCTTT.

J is TRBJ1-5 and V is TRBV7-2; 7 bases line up with TRBD1. The CDR3 runs to 15 residues. V gave up 5 bases and J gave up 0 bases; unmatched junction bases: 4. Germline V CDR1 and CDR2: SGHTA, FQGNSA. The CDR3 DNA is TGTGCCAGCAGCCCAGGGACAGTTAGCAATCAGCCCCAGCATTTT. It encodes CASSPGTVSNQPQHF.

The chain uses TRBV6-5 and TRBJ2-1; maybe TRBD1 (5 bases). CDR1 and CDR2 from the germline V gene are MNHEY and SVGAGI. The germline V and J ends were trimmed by 0 bases and 15 bases, with 15 bases remaining between them. The CDR3 is 13 residues long. CDR3 region: CASSYSVSGYLFF. CDR3 nucleotide sequence: TGTGCCAGCAGTTACTCAGTCTCAGGGTATCTGTTCTTC.

The genes are TRBV30 and TRBJ1-2; the D gene is possibly TRBD1 (5 bases). V lost 0 bases to trimming and J lost 5 bases, with 16 bases between them. Germline loops: CDR1 GTSNPN, CDR2 SVGIG (reference sequence). The CDR3 is made up of 15 amino acids. CDR3 in DNA: TGTGCCTGGAGTGTTGTTGGGGCGTCTGGGTATGGCTACACCTTC. As protein: CAWSVVGASGYGYTF. The variable domain in full, completed from reference TRBV30 and TRBJ1-2, reads SQTIHQWPATLVQPVGSPLSLECTVEGTSNPNLYWYRQAAGRGLQLLFYSVGIGQISSEVPQNLSASRPQDRQFILSSKKLLLSDSGFYLCAWSVVGASGYGYTFGSGTRLTVV.

This chain joins TRBV11-2 and TRBJ2-7; no reliable D call. This CDR3 contains 13 residues. V dropped 0 bases and J dropped 5 bases, with 8 bases sitting between them. The germline V gene has CDR1 SGHAT and CDR2 FQNNGV. DNA of the CDR3: TGTGCCAGCAGCTTAGATCCTGCCAACGAGCAGTACTTC. Residues: CASSLDPANEQYF.

The chain joins TRBV5-6 to TRBJ2-7; D gene uncertain. The CDR3 sequence is 14 residues long. Germline V CDR1 and CDR2: SGHDT, YYEEEE. The V end was cut by 0 bases, the J end by 2 bases, with 9 bases between. The CDR3 spells CASSLGQYTYEQYF. CDR3 sequence (DNA): TGTGCCAGCAGCTTGGGTCAGTATACCTACGAGCAGTACTTC.

This rearrangement joins TRBV10-3 to TRBJ2-3, with TRBD2 identical over 7 bases. Trimming took 6 bases from V and 1 from J; bases not matched to a gene: 7. Germline lookup yields CDR1 ENHRY and CDR2 SYGVKD. The CDR3 has 15 residues. Here the CDR3 DNA reads TGTGCCATCAGCGAACTAGCGATGGGCACAGATACGCAGTATTTT. Residues: CAISELAMGTDTQYF.

This clone has a single count. This chain joins TRBV29-1 and TRBJ1-2; D is possibly TRBD1 (5 bases). V was clipped by 7 bases and J by 9 bases, with 15 bases between them. The CDR3 covers 11 residues. Germline values: CDR1 SQVTM, CDR2 ANQGSEA. Here the CDR3 reads CSAVEGNRYTF. The CDR3 DNA reads as TGCAGCGCCGTTGAGGGGAATCGCTACACCTTC.

V is TRBV29-1 and J is TRBJ1-6, with D hard to call. Germline V gene lookup returns CDR1 SQVTM and CDR2 ANQGSEA. The CDR3 length is 13 residues. V was trimmed by 6 bases and J by 8 bases, leaving 14 bases between them. The CDR3 DNA reads as TGCAGCGTGGCCCAAGACACCGATTCACCCCTCCACTTT. Protein product: CSVAQDTDSPLHF.

The rearrangement links TRBV6-5 to TRBJ2-2; no definite D call. Germline V gene lookup returns CDR1 MNHEY and CDR2 SVGAGI. This CDR3 is built from 14 residues. V gave up 10 bases and J gave up 4 bases, with 16 bases separating them. The CDR3 bases are TGTGCCACCTGCCCTAGGGCGCTCACCGGGGAGCTGTTTTTT. It is translated as CATCPRALTGELFF.

The chain links TRBV7-2 to TRBJ1-1; D possibly corresponds to TRBD1 (5 bases). The V and J ends lost 5 bases and 1 base respectively, with 17 bases between them. CDR1 is SGHTA, CDR2 FQGNSA, per germline. This CDR3 region has 16 residues. The CDR3: CASSRPAEQANTEAFF. CDR3 bases: TGTGCCAGCAGCCGCCCAGCCGAACAGGCGAACACTGAAGCTTTCTTT.

As regards this clone: Different DNA sequences within this sample yield the same CDR3. The gene calls are TRBV9 and TRBJ1-3; D not resolved. The germline V gene has CDR1 SGDLS and CDR2 YYNGEE. CDR3 length: 15 amino acids. The V and J ends lost 0 bases and 0 bases respectively, with 7 bases between them. CDR3 nucleotides: TGTGCCAGCAGCGTAGGGCGAAGCTCTGGAAACACCATATATTTT. Translation gives CASSVGRSSGNTIYF.

With respect to this clone: Other DNA sequences within the sample encode an identical CDR3. J is TRBJ2-7 and V is TRBV6-5, with D perhaps TRBD2 (5 bases). The CDR3 has 13 amino acids. CDR1 and CDR2 (germline): MNHEY, SVGAGI. Between the trimmed V and J ends, which lost 3 bases and 2 bases, there was a span of 8 bases. The CDR3 DNA follows: TGTGCCAGCAGTTATAGGGAGACCTACGAGCAGTACTTC. It encodes CASSYRETYEQYF.

The chain employs TRBV6-5 and TRBJ2-1; D remains ambiguous. Germline CDR1 is MNHEY and CDR2 is SVGAGI. The CDR3 covers 14 residues. Trimming removed 2 bases at V and 6 bases at J, with 11 bases between. This CDR3 reads CASSYVRNPNEQFF. The CDR3, as DNA: TGTGCCAGCAGTTACGTACGTAACCCCAATGAGCAGTTCTTC.

The sample holds a few counts of this clone. This chain joins TRBV6-1 and TRBJ2-7; 7 positions match TRBD1. Trimming removed 8 bases from V and 3 bases from J; junction bases left unmatched: 7. The CDR3 totals 13 residues. CDR1 and CDR2 from the germline V gene are MNHNS and SASEGT. The CDR3 region has the DNA TGTGCCAGCCTAAGACAGGGATACTACGAGCAGTACTTC. This translates into CASLRQGYYEQYF.

This clone was seen just once. The chain combines TRBV7-9 with TRBJ2-3; D unresolved. Germline CDR1 reads SEHNR; CDR2 reads FQNEAQ (reference sequence). Trimming left V 4 bases short and J 0 bases short, with 11 bases between. The CDR3 consists of 15 residues. Here the CDR3 DNA reads TGTGCCAGCAGCTACACGGCCGTCAGCACAGATACGCAGTATTTT. Its translation: CASSYTAVSTDTQYF.